The clone carrying this T cell receptor beta chain has just one count. The antigen remains undetermined. These data originate in a study of OX40 agonist ivuxolimab in advanced cancers. In the study overall: With a range of roughly 20 to 79, age averaged 60 years, and more than 75% were male. Of the participants, under 50% had some prior anti-PD-1, anti-PD-L1 or anti-CTLA-4 therapy, which was allowed. Findings and limits, study-wide: CD8+ T cells (on average) carried more expanded clones than CD4+ T cells.

This table comes from immunoSEQ multiplex PCR, and its TCRdb copy is limited to in-frame clones, with some not included. The sample yields roughly 70,000 clones, roughly 87% seen once. The CDR3 covers 14 residues. Unmatched junction bases numbered 10, after V lost 7 bases and J lost 8 bases. Germline CDR1 is MNHEY and CDR2 is SVGAGI. Samples were taken at baseline and on day 1 of cycles 4 and 7. This clonotype originated in an adult with an advanced solid tumor such as melanoma, head and neck, liver or kidney cancer. V usage is TRBV6-5 and J usage is TRBJ1-2; 10 bases are a match to TRBD1. Sequencing was performed on CD4+ or CD8+ T cells sorted from blood, taken in a trial of the OX40 agonist ivuxolimab. The CDR3 reads CASTLRTGGYGYTF. CDR3 in DNA: TGTGCCAGCACCTTAAGGACAGGGGGTTACGGCTACACCTTC.